A selection of T cell receptor beta chains follows, all from one sample in a study of blood T cell repertoires in COVID-19. Clones were read by immunoSEQ multiplex PCR, and TCRdb kept only the in-frame ones, dropping some. The data show 470,000 or so clones, approximately 90% seen once. What was sequenced was peripheral blood. These receptors were collected from a young woman with acute or convalescent COVID-19. CDR3s include the opening cysteine and the closing phenylalanine or tryptophan. A D gene is named only where the DNA matches it firmly. Expanded clones get a size class; other rows say once, few or many, or leave the size out.

abundance: NA
j_gene: TRBJ2-1
v_gene: TRBV9
d_gene: NA
CDR3aa: CASSVVSRSYNEQFF
CDR3nt: TGTGCCAGCAGCGTAGTCTCGCGCTCCTACAATGAGCAGTTCTTC

abundance: NA
j_gene: TRBJ2-5
v_gene: TRBV5-1
d_gene: TRBD2
CDR3aa: CASSLGLAGEETQYF
CDR3nt: TGCGCCAGCAGCTTGGGACTAGCGGGGGAAGAGACCCAGTACTTC

abundance: NA
j_gene: TRBJ2-2
v_gene: TRBV29-1
d_gene: TRBD1
CDR3aa: CSVDRQGRTGELFF
CDR3nt: TGCAGCGTTGACCGACAGGGGAGGACCGGGGAGCTGTTTTTT

abundance: once
j_gene: TRBJ2-7
v_gene: TRBV29-1
d_gene: NA
CDR3aa: CSVEGQGYEQYF
CDR3nt: TGCAGCGTTGAAGGGCAGGGTTACGAGCAGTACTTC

abundance: NA
j_gene: TRBJ1-1
v_gene: TRBV2
d_gene: NA
CDR3aa: CASSGYTEAFF
CDR3nt: TGTGCCAGCAGTGGTTATACTGAAGCTTTCTTT

abundance: NA
j_gene: TRBJ1-4
v_gene: TRBV30
d_gene: NA
CDR3aa: CAWSERNEKLFF
CDR3nt: TGTGCCTGGAGTGAGCGTAATGAAAAACTGTTTTTT

abundance: NA
j_gene: TRBJ2-5
v_gene: TRBV11-2
d_gene: TRBD1
CDR3aa: CASSLGDRGQETQYF
CDR3nt: TGTGCCAGCAGCTTAGGGGACAGGGGGCAAGAGACCCAGTACTTC

abundance: once
j_gene: TRBJ2-3
v_gene: TRBV29-1
d_gene: NA
CDR3aa: CSAQGDTQYF
CDR3nt: TGCAGCGCCCAGGGAGATACGCAGTATTTT

abundance: many
j_gene: TRBJ1-5
v_gene: TRBV30
d_gene: NA
CDR3aa: CAWSTGTGQPQHF
CDR3nt: TGTGCCTGGAGTACAGGGACGGGGCAGCCCCAGCATTTT

abundance: NA
j_gene: TRBJ2-2
v_gene: TRBV5-6
d_gene: NA
CDR3aa: CASSLGQGYGGELFF
CDR3nt: TGTGCCAGCAGCTTGGGGCAGGGGTATGGCGGGGAGCTGTTTTTT

abundance: NA
j_gene: TRBJ2-1
v_gene: TRBV19
d_gene: TRBD1
CDR3aa: CASSLTGAAYNEQFF
CDR3nt: TGTGCCAGTAGTCTTACAGGGGCAGCGTACAATGAGCAGTTCTTC

abundance: NA
j_gene: TRBJ1-1
v_gene: TRBV2
d_gene: NA
CDR3aa: CASPRGGTEAFF
CDR3nt: TGTGCCAGCCCGCGAGGTGGGACTGAAGCTTTCTTT

abundance: NA
j_gene: TRBJ1-1
v_gene: TRBV5-6
d_gene: TRBD1
CDR3aa: CASSLTGADTEAFF
CDR3nt: TGTGCCAGCAGCCTAACAGGGGCGGACACTGAAGCTTTCTTT

abundance: NA
j_gene: TRBJ1-5
v_gene: TRBV10-3
d_gene: NA
CDR3aa: CAIGAPNQPQHF
CDR3nt: TGTGCCATCGGGGCGCCTAATCAGCCCCAGCATTTT

abundance: NA
j_gene: TRBJ2-2
v_gene: TRBV6-5
d_gene: NA
CDR3aa: CASSAGRVDTGELFF
CDR3nt: TGTGCCAGCAGCGCCGGGCGGGTTGACACCGGGGAGCTGTTTTTT